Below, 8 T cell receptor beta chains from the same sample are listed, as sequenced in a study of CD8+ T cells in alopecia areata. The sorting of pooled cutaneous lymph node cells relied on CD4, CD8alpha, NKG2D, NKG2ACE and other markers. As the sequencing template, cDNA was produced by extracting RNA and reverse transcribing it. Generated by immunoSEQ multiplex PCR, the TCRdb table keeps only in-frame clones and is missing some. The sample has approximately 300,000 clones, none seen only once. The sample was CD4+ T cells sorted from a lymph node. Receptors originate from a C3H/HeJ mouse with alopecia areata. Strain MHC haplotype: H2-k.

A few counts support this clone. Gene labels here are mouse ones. CDR3 region: CASSEAGENTLYF. The CDR3 bases that were read are TGTGCCAGCAGTGAAGCTGGGGAGAAC. The rearrangement uses TRBV13-3 and TRBJ2-4; a possible D gene is TRBD2 (6 bases). The read terminates 4 residues before the CDR3 end, so the remaining end is supplied by the germline J gene. Germline CDR1 is NNHDY and CDR2 is SYVADS. The CDR3 runs 13 residues.

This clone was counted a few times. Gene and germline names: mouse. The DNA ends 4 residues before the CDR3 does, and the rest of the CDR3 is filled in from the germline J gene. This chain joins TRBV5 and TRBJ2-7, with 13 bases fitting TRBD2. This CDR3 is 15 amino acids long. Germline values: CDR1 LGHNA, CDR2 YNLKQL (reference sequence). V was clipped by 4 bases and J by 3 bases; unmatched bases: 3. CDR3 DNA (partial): TGTGCCAGCAGCCGGACTGGGGGGGCCGGCTAT. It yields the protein CASSRTGGAGY. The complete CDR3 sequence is CASSRTGGAGYEQYF.

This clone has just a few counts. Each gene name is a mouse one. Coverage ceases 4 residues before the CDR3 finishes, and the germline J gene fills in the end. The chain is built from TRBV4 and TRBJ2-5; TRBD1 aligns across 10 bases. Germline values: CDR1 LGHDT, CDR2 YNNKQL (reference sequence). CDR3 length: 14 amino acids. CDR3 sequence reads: CASSQGQGKDTQYF. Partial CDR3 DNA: TGTGCCAGCAGCCAGGGACAGGGGAAAGAC.

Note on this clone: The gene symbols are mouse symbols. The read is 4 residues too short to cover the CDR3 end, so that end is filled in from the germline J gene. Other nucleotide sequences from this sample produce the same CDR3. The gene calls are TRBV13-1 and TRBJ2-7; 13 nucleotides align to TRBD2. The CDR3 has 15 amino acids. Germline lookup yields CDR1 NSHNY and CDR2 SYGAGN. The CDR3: CASSGTGGAGYEQYF. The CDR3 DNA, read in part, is TGTGCCAGCAGTGGGACTGGGGGGGCGGGTTAT.

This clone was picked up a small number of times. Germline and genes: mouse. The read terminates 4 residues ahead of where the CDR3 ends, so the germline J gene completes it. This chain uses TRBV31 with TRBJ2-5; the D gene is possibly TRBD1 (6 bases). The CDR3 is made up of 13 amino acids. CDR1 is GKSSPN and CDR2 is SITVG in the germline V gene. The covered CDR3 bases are TGTGCCTGGAGTCTAGTCAGGGGAGAC. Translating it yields CAWSLVRGD. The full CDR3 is CAWSLVRGDTQYF.

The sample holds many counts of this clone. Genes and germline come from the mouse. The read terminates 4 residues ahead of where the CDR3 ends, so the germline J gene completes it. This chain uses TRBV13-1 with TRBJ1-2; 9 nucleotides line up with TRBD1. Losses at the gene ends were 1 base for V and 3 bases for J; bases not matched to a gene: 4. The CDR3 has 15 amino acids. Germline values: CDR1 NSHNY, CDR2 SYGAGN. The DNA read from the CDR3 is TGTGCCAGCAGTGATCCCCGGGACAGGGACTCC. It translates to CASSDPRDRDS. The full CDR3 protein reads CASSDPRDRDSDYTF.

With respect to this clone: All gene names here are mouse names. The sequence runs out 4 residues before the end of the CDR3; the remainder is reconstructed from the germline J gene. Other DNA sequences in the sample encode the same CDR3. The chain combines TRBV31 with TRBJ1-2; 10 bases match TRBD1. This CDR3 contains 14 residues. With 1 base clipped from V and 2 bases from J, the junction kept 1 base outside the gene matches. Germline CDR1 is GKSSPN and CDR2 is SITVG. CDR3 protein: CAWSRGQGNSDYTF. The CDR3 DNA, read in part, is TGTGCCTGGAGTCGGGGACAGGGGAACTCC.

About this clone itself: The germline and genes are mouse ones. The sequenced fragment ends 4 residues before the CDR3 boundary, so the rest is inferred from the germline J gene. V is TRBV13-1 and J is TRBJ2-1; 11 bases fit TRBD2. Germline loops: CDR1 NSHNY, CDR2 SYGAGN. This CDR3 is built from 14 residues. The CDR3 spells CASSDNWGGAEQFF. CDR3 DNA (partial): TGTGCCAGCAGTGATAACTGGGGGGGCGCT.